This T cell receptor (beta chain) is from a study of blood T cell repertoires in COVID-19. After removal of 8 bases from V and 1 base from J, the junction contained 11 bases not matched to a gene. This CDR3 is 16 amino acids long. Germline V gives CDR1 MNHEY, CDR2 SMNVEV (reference sequence). Measured with immunoSEQ multiplex PCR; TCRdb has only the in-frame clones, and not every one. The sample gives 30,000 or so clones, around 87% of which show up once; around 1.5% is in the top ten. This clone was seen only once. This TCR was sampled from a man aged 60 to 75 with active COVID-19. This sequence joins TRBV27 and TRBJ1-1; 9 nucleotides line up with TRBD1. The sample taken for sequencing was peripheral blood. CDR3 sequence (DNA): TGTGCCAGCCGGCTGAATACAGGGGGCTGGAACACTGAAGCTTTCTTT. The encoded protein is CASRLNTGGWNTEAFF.